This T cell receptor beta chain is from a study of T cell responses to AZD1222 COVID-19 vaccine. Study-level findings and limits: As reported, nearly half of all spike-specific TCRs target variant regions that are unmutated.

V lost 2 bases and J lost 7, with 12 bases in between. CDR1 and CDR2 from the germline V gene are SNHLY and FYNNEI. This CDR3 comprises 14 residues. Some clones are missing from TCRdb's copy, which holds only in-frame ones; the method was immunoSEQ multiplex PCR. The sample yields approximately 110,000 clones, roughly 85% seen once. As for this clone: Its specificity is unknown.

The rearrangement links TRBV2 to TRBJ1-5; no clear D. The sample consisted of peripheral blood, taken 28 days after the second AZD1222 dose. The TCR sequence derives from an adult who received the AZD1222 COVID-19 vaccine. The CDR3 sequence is CASSEREGGQPQHF. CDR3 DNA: TGTGCCAGCAGTGAACGAGAGGGCGGGCAGCCCCAGCATTTT.